Below are 18 T cell receptor beta chains sequenced from a single sample in a study of cytomegalovirus exposure and HLA in healthy donors (dated by TCRdb to about 2017). Receptors were amplified or captured by the immunoSEQ multiplex PCR assay. Drawn from immuneACCESS, this table holds only the in-frame rearrangements with V and J called that TCRdb kept. Clones are partly lost; checked studies trace under half to an unresolved V gene and leave the rest unexplained. The sample records 260,000 or so clones, around 87% of which are singletons. The top ten constitute approximately 0.9% of the sample. The sample taken for sequencing was PBMCs. Every receptor here comes from a young woman in good health and CMV-seronegative.

V gene TRBV28 combines with J gene TRBJ1-1, with 12 positions matching TRBD1. This CDR3 contains 16 residues. Germline lookup yields CDR1 MDHEN and CDR2 SYDVKM. V lost 6 bases and J lost 4; bases outside the gene matches: 9. In DNA, the CDR3 is TGTGCCAGCAGATCCGGGACAGGGGGCATAGGCACTGAAGCTTTCTTT. Its protein is CASRSGTGGIGTEAFF.

The rearrangement links TRBV28 to TRBJ2-7; 10 bases are shared with TRBD2. V shed 2 bases, J shed 7 bases, and the junction held 8 bases outside the gene matches. This CDR3 has 15 amino acids. CDR1 MDHEN and CDR2 SYDVKM come from the germline V gene. The CDR3 region has the DNA TGTGCCAGCAGTTTAAGCGGACTAGCGGCCTTGGAGCAGTACTTC. As protein: CASSLSGLAALEQYF.

The chain is built from TRBV6-5 and TRBJ1-5; perhaps TRBD1 as D (6 bases). V lost 7 bases, J lost 6 bases, and 19 bases lay in between. The CDR3 contains 15 residues. The V gene's germline CDR1 is MNHEY and CDR2 SVGAGI. This CDR3 reads CASTASAGAGQPQHF. Here the CDR3 DNA reads TGTGCCAGCACCGCGAGTGCGGGGGCTGGTCAGCCCCAGCATTTT.

The rearrangement uses TRBV19 and TRBJ2-3, with unresolved D. The germline V and J ends were trimmed by 1 base and 3 bases, with 5 bases remaining between them. The germline V gene has CDR1 LNHDA and CDR2 SQIVND (reference sequence). The CDR3 totals 13 residues. The CDR3 DNA is TGTGCCAGTAGTATAGGAGGAACAGATACGCAGTATTTT. Its translation: CASSIGGTDTQYF.

The rearrangement joins TRBV29-1 to TRBJ2-1, with TRBD2 matching 9 bases. V was clipped by 1 base and J by 5 bases; unmatched bases: 6. The CDR3 is 15 residues long. Germline CDR1 SQVTM, CDR2 ANQGSEA. The CDR3 sequence is CSVEGPSGNNNEQFF. CDR3 bases: TGCAGCGTTGAAGGGCCTAGCGGGAATAACAATGAGCAGTTCTTC.

This chain links TRBV7-9 with TRBJ1-1; perhaps TRBD1 as D (5 bases). CDR3 length: 13 amino acids. With 8 bases removed from V and 2 bases from J, the gap between germline ends came to 12 bases. Looked up from germline, CDR1 is SEHNR and CDR2 is FQNEAQ (reference sequence). In DNA form, the CDR3 reads TGTGCCAGCGACCGCGACAGTAACACTGAAGCTTTCTTT. Its translation: CASDRDSNTEAFF.

This chain joins TRBV9 and TRBJ1-2; 8 nucleotides line up with TRBD1. The CDR3 length is 14 residues. V shed 4 bases, J shed 4 bases, and the junction held 6 bases outside the gene matches. Germline V gene sequence: CDR1 SGDLS, CDR2 YYNGEE. The CDR3 DNA reads TGTGCCAGCAGCCCTAGAGGGACAGGCTATGGCTACACCTTC. Its translation: CASSPRGTGYGYTF.

This clone was counted a single time. The chain joins TRBV18 to TRBJ1-6; 7 bases align to TRBD1. Germline V lookup: CDR1 KGHSH, CDR2 LQKENI. CDR3 length equals 17 residues. Unmatched junction bases numbered 12, after V lost 5 bases and J lost 5 bases. This CDR3 is CASSSALSGTDNSPLHF. CDR3 bases: TGTGCCAGCTCATCCGCTCTCTCCGGGACAGATAATTCACCCCTCCACTTT.

The genes are TRBV7-3 and TRBJ2-7, with a tentative D call TRBD1 (6 bases). The CDR3 is made up of 15 amino acids. Trimming left V 5 bases short and J 4 bases short, with 18 bases between. CDR1 and CDR2 (germline): SGHTA, FQGTGA. The chain's CDR3 is CASSAGRGTRYEQYF. In DNA form, the CDR3 reads TGTGCCAGCAGCGCGGGCAGGGGAACTAGATACGAGCAGTACTTC.

The genes are TRBV28 and TRBJ2-1, with 7 nucleotides matching TRBD1. The germline CDR1 and CDR2 sequences are MDHEN and SYDVKM. This CDR3 contains 15 residues. The V gene end was trimmed by 3 bases and the J gene end by 9 bases; junction bases not matched to a gene: 11. The CDR3 reads CASSFDRPTGVEQFF. CDR3 nucleotide sequence: TGTGCCAGCAGTTTCGACCGTCCCACAGGGGTTGAGCAGTTCTTC. Full variable domain (missing parts from reference TRBV28 and TRBJ2-1): DVKVTQSSRYLVKRTGEKVFLECVQDMDHENMFWYRQDPGLGLRLIYFSYDVKMKEKGDIPEGYSVSREKKERFSLILESASTNQTSMYLCASSFDRPTGVEQFFGPGTRLTVL.

This clone was found a few times. The J gene is TRBJ2-7, the V gene TRBV28; TRBD1 matches at 10 bases. The V segment lost 3 bases and the J segment 3 bases; nucleotides outside the gene matches: 2. Germline values: CDR1 MDHEN, CDR2 SYDVKM. This CDR3 has 14 residues. The CDR3 loop is CASSLTGGNYEQYF. In DNA, the CDR3 is TGTGCCAGCAGTTTGACAGGGGGCAACTACGAGCAGTACTTC.

The chain combines TRBV18 with TRBJ2-1, with 12 bases lining up with TRBD2. This CDR3 has 18 residues. J gave up 6 bases and V 0 bases, and 9 bases lay outside the gene matches. Germline CDR1 and CDR2: KGHSH and LQKENI. CDR3 amino acids: CASSPPERLAGARNEQFF. CDR3 nucleotides: TGTGCCAGCTCACCACCTGAAAGACTAGCGGGGGCCCGCAATGAGCAGTTCTTC.

The chain uses TRBV15 and TRBJ2-2, with 7 bases fitting TRBD1. V shed 2 bases and J 0 bases; nucleotides not matched to a gene: 6. Germline CDR1 and CDR2: LNHNV and YYDKDF (reference sequence). The CDR3 has 17 residues. CDR3 amino acids: CATSRSGQFANTGELFF. As DNA, the CDR3 is TGTGCCACCAGCAGATCGGGACAGTTCGCGAACACCGGGGAGCTGTTTTTT.

The chain links TRBV28 to TRBJ2-1; 13 nucleotides match TRBD2. Per germline, CDR1 MDHEN and CDR2 SYDVKM. The CDR3 is made up of 22 amino acids. Losses at the gene ends were 0 bases for V and 0 bases for J; bases not matched to a gene: 14. The CDR3 bases are TGTGCCAGCAGTTTATGGAGACGACTAGCGGGAGGTCAAATGAGCTCCTACAATGAGCAGTTCTTC. Protein product: CASSLWRRLAGGQMSSYNEQFF.

This chain links TRBV9 with TRBJ2-2; 15 bases align to TRBD2. Germline CDR1 is SGDLS and CDR2 is YYNGEE. Trimming removed 3 bases from V and 0 bases from J; junction bases left unmatched: 3. This CDR3 spans 18 amino acids. The chain's CDR3 is CASSGGLAGGSNTGELFF. Here the CDR3 DNA reads TGTGCCAGCAGCGGGGGACTAGCGGGAGGTTCGAACACCGGGGAGCTGTTTTTT.

This clone appeared a few times. This rearrangement joins TRBV28 to TRBJ2-7, with a possible D match to TRBD1 (5 bases). This CDR3 comprises 12 residues. CDR1 is MDHEN, CDR2 SYDVKM, per germline. Deletions cut 10 bases from V and 3 bases from J, with 13 bases between. The CDR3 protein is CATTGLGYEQYF. The CDR3 nucleotides are TGTGCCACCACAGGATTGGGCTACGAGCAGTACTTC. Using reference TRBV28 and TRBJ2-7 for the parts outside the CDR3, the full variable domain is DVKVTQSSRYLVKRTGEKVFLECVQDMDHENMFWYRQDPGLGLRLIYFSYDVKMKEKGDIPEGYSVSREKKERFSLILESASTNQTSMYLCATTGLGYEQYFGPGTRLTVT.

This clone was seen once. The rearrangement joins TRBV19 to TRBJ2-4, with 7 bases that match TRBD2. The CDR3 has 13 amino acids. With V trimmed by 7 bases and J by 2 bases, 2 bases remained unmatched. The germline V gene encodes CDR1 LNHDA and CDR2 SQIVND (reference sequence). In DNA form, the CDR3 reads TGTGCCAGTACCGGGGGGACCAAAAACATTCAGTACTTC. Amino acid sequence: CASTGGTKNIQYF.

The chain employs TRBV7-9 and TRBJ2-1, with no clear D. The germline V gene has CDR1 SEHNR and CDR2 FQNEAQ (reference sequence). Between the trimmed V and J ends, which lost 1 base and 8 bases, there was a span of 12 bases. This CDR3 is built from 14 residues. The CDR3 DNA reads TGTGCCAGCAGCTTAGACCGCGAAGCTGATGAGCAGTTCTTC. Its protein is CASSLDREADEQFF.